This T cell receptor beta chain was sequenced for a study of T-cell reconstitution after alpha-beta-depleted transplantation in children. Findings of the study overall: Diversity and T-cell counts at one year after transplant derived mostly from new T cells. Reportedly, only several hundred clones from non-depleted graft cells drove alpha-beta T-cell counts at about two months.

During its preparation, the TCRbeta library received unique molecular identifiers. TCRdb reanalysed the PCR reads using MiXCR and keeps one entry per CDR3 protein. The sample yields over 85,000 distinct CDR3 sequences, about 8% seen once. This clonotype was detected ten times or more. Its specificity is not known. The sequence was obtained from a boy aged 2 to 10 with acute lymphoblastic leukemia, due to receive a stem cell transplant. The specimen was PBMCs, collected before TCRalphabeta/CD19-depleted stem cell transplant.

CDR3: CASSQDPGRVYEQYF. The CDR3 nucleotides are TGCGCCAGCAGCCAAGATCCTGGCAGGGTATACGAGCAGTACTTC. The rearrangement joins TRBV4-1 to TRBJ2-7; D is perhaps TRBD1 (5 bases). From germline, CDR1 is MGHRA and CDR2 YSYEKL. V lost 0 bases and J 4 bases, leaving 13 bases between the germline ends. CDR3 size: 15 residues.